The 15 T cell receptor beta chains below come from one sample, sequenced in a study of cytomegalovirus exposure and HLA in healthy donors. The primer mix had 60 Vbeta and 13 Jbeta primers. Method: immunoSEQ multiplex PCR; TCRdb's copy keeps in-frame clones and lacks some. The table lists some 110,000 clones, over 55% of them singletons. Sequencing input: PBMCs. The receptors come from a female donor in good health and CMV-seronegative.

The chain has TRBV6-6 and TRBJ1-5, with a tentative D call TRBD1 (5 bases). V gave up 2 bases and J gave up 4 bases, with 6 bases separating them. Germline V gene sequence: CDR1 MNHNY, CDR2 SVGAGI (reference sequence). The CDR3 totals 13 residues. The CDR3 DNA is TGTGCCAGCAGTTACGGGGGGAATCAGCCCCAGCATTTT. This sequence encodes CASSYGGNQPQHF.

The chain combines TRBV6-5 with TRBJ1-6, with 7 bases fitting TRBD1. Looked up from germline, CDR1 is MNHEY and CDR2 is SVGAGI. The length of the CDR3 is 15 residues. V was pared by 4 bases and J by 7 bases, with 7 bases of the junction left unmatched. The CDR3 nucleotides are TGTGCCAGCAGTTTTGACAACAGGGGAAATTCACCCCTCCACTTT. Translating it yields CASSFDNRGNSPLHF.

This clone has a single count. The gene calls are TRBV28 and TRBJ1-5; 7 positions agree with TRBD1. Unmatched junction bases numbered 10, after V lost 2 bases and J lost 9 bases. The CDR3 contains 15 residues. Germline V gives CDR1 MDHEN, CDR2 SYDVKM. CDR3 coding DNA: TGTGCCAGCAGTTTAGGGGCGGCAGGGGACAGGCCCCAGCATTTT. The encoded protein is CASSLGAAGDRPQHF.

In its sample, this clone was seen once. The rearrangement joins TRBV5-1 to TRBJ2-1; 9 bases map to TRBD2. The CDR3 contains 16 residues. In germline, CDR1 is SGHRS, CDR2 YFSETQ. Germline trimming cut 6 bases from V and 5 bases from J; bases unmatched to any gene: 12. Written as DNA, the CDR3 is TGCGCCAGCACTCCCCCGGGACTAGCAGTGAACAATGAGCAGTTCTTC. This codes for CASTPPGLAVNNEQFF.

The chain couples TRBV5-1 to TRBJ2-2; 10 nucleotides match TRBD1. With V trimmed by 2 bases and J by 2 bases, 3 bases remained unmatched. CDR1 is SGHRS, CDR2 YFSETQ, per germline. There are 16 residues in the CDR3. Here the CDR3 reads CASSFGTGVNTGELFF. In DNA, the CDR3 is TGCGCCAGCAGCTTTGGGACAGGGGTAAACACCGGGGAGCTGTTTTTT.

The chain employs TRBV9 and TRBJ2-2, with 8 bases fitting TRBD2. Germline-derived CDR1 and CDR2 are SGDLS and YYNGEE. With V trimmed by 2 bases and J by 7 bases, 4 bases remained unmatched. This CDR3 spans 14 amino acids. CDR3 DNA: TGTGCCAGCAGCGTCGCTAGCGGGTTCGGGGAGCTGTTTTTT. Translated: CASSVASGFGELFF.

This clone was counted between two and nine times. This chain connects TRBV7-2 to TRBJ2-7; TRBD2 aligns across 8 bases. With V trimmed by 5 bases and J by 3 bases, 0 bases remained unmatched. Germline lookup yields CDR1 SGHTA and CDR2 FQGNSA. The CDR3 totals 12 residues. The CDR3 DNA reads TGTGCCAGCAGCCGGGAGGGCTACGAGCAGTACTTC. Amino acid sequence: CASSREGYEQYF.

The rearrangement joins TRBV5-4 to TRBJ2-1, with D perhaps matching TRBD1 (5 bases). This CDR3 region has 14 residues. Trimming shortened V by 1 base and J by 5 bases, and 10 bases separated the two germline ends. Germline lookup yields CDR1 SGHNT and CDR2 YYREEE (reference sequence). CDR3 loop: CASSLKGYDNEQFF. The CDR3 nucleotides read TGTGCCAGCAGCTTGAAGGGGTACGACAATGAGCAGTTCTTC. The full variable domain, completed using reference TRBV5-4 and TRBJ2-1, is ETGVTQSPTHLIKTRGQQVTLRCSSQSGHNTVSWYQQALGQGPQFIFQYYREEENGRGNFPPRFSGLQFPNYSSELNVNALELDDSALYLCASSLKGYDNEQFFGPGTRLTVL.

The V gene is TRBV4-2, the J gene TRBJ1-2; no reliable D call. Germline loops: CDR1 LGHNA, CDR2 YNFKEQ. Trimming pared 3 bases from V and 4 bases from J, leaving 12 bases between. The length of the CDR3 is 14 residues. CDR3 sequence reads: CASSQRDFLYGYTF. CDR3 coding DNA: TGTGCCAGCAGCCAGCGGGATTTTCTCTATGGCTACACCTTC.

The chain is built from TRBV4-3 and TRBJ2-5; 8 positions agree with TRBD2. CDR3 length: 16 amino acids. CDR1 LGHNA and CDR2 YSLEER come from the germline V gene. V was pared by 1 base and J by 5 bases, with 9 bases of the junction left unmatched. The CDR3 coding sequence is TGCGCCAGCAGCCAAGGAGCGGGAGTGGCGGGGGAGACCCAGTACTTC. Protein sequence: CASSQGAGVAGETQYF.

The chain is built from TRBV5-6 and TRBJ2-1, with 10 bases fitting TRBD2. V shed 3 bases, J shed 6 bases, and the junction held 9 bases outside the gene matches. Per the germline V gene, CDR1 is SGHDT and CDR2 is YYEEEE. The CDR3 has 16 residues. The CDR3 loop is CASSSSWSGRANEQFF. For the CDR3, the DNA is TGTGCCAGCAGCTCCAGTTGGAGCGGGAGGGCCAATGAGCAGTTCTTC. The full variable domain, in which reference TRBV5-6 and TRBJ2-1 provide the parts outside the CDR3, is DAGVTQSPTHLIKTRGQQVTLRCSPKSGHDTVSWYQQALGQGPQFIFQYYEEEERQRGNFPDRFSGHQFPNYSSELNVNALLLGDSALYLCASSSSWSGRANEQFFGPGTRLTVL.

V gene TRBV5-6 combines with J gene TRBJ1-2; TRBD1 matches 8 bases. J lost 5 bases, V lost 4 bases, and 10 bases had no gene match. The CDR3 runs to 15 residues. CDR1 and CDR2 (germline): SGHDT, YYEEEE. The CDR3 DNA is TGTGCCAGCAGCCTGTCCGGGACAGGTCAATATGGCTACACCTTC. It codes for CASSLSGTGQYGYTF.

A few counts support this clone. CDR3 residues: CASSFSGTGEILFYEQYF. The CDR3 DNA sequence: TGTGCCAGCAGCTTTTCCGGGACAGGGGAAATTCTGTTCTACGAGCAGTACTTC. The chain couples TRBV5-4 to TRBJ2-7; TRBD1 matches 10 bases. Trimming took 2 bases from V and 3 from J; bases not matched to a gene: 14. The CDR3 is 18 amino acids. From germline, CDR1 is SGHNT and CDR2 YYREEE (reference sequence).

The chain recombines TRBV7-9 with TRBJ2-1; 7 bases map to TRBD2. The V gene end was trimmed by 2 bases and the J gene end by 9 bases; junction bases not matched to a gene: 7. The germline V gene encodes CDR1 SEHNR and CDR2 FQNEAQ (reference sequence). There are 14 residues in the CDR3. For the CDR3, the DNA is TGTGCCAGCAGCTTATCTGCGGGAGAGCGTGAGCAGTTCTTC. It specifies CASSLSAGEREQFF.

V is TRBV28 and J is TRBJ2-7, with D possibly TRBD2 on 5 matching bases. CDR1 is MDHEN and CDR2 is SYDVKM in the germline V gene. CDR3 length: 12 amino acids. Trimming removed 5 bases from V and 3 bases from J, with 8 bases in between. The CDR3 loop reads CASSGSFYEQYF. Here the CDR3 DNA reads TGTGCCAGCAGTGGGAGTTTCTACGAGCAGTACTTC.